The clone carrying this T cell receptor beta chain was observed a few times. Its antigen is undetermined. Assay used: immunoSEQ multiplex PCR; TCRdb lists only in-frame clones, some missing. The table records approximately 100,000 clones, about 87% of them present only once. The V end was cut by 5 bases, the J end by 0 bases, with 11 bases between. The germline V gene has CDR1 SGHVS and CDR2 FNYEAQ. The CDR3 is 15 amino acids. No infections or other immune events were documented during collection. The record originates from a study of identifying expanded T cells in peripheral blood. Findings of the study overall: Over around two and four weeks, about 16 and 20 clones changed, versus around 1.2 between replicates. Across healthy donors, higher total template counts meant significantly greater approximately two-week count variance.

This TCR was recovered from a person aged 18-69 years in good health. This rearrangement joins TRBV7-6 to TRBJ1-3; D is perhaps TRBD1 (6 bases). The sequenced sample was blood. The DNA for the CDR3 is TGTGCCAGCAGCCCGGGACACTACTCTGGAAACACCATATATTTT. Translated, it gives CASSPGHYSGNTIYF.